The present TCR beta chain was sequenced within a study of post-analysis software for immune sequencing data (dated by TCRdb to the mid-2010s). The study in broad terms: The recorded disease courses included relapsing-remitting, secondary progressive and progressive-relapsing multiple sclerosis, and some patients had no subtype annotation. The patient repertoires were set against about 10 previously published healthy control repertoires from donors whose ages ranged from about 6 to 25 years. A subset of samples was prepared in parallel using single-end sample barcoding, then pooled and co-amplified after Illumina adapter ligation.

TCR beta repertoires were profiled from peripheral blood of over 10 young patients with multiple sclerosis to demonstrate the VDJtools post-analysis software. The patients with multiple sclerosis were children and adolescents between 6 and 15 years of age. The full study reports these points: Multiple sclerosis patients had significantly lower normalized Chao1 diversity than controls, a result that suggests substantial peripheral T-cell clonal expansion. Patients showed significantly higher frequencies than controls for a few TRBV segments, among them TRBV5-6, TRBV5-1 and TRBV20-1. Direct clustering with F measure revealed strong co-clustering of samples prepared in the same batch, which led to a batch-effect correction. The multiple sclerosis patient group was slightly younger than the control group.

Library method: PCR. The instrument was an Illumina HiSeq 2500. To reduce PCR and sequencing biases, unique molecular identifiers were incorporated into the TCR beta cDNA libraries. Per 1 to 10 million input T cells, roughly 500,000 cDNA molecules were obtained, such that each molecule approximated one T cell. The patient libraries were prepared and sequenced with the same protocol used for the earlier healthy control dataset. Samples belonging to the same batch were prepared together, multiplexed and sequenced on a shared HiSeq lane. In the source study's methods: Raw barcoded reads were processed with MIGEC, discarding single-read molecular identifier groups before consensus assembly and CDR3 extraction. Clonotype tables were post-analysed with VDJtools, normalizing diversity by down-sampling all datasets to the smallest sample size. In repertoire overlap clustering, CDR3 amino acid sequences, but not nucleotide sequences, were matched to correct batch-related cross-sample contamination. Clones were called with MiXCR by TCRdb after fastp trimmed the public reads at Q25, and only in-frame beta chains were retained. One record per CDR3 amino acid sequence lists the most common genes and DNA. TCRdb, not the authors, supplied the V and J calls. Present in this sample are some 800,000 distinct CDR3 sequences, more than 45% of which were seen just once. The ten biggest clones cover roughly 4.9% of the sample.

This clonotype showed up just a few times. No antigen is known for it. Base qualities are missing; no much larger clone stands one base away. CDR3 length: 14 amino acids, cysteine to phenylalanine. Of the read, only the CDR3 DNA is kept; its 42 bases are in frame from base 1. According to the germline V gene, CDR1 reads SGHTA and CDR2 reads FQGNSA. V and J are trimmed by 8 bases and 4 bases, and the gene matches miss 9 bases of the junction. The V and J genes are TRBV7-2 and TRBJ2-7, and TRBD1 aligns with 9 junction nucleotides. The receptor was isolated from a girl aged 10-17 years with multiple sclerosis. The sample taken for sequencing was blood. CDR3 region: CASSNRGLGYEQYF. The nucleotide sequence is TGTGCCAGCTCGAACAGGGGGCTAGGGTACGAGCAGTACTTC.